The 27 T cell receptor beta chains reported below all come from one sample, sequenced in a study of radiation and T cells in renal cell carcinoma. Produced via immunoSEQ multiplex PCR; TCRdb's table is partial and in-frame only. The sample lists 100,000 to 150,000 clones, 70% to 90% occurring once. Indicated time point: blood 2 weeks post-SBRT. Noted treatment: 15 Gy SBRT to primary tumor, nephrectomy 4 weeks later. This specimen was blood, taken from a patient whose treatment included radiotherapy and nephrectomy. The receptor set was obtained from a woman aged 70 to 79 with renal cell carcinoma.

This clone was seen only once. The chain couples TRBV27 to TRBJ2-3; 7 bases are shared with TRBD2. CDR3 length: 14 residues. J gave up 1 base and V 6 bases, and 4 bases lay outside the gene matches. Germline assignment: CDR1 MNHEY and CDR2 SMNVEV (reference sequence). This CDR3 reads CASRVAGGTDTQYF. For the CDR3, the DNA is TGTGCCAGCAGAGTGGCGGGGGGCACAGATACGCAGTATTTT.

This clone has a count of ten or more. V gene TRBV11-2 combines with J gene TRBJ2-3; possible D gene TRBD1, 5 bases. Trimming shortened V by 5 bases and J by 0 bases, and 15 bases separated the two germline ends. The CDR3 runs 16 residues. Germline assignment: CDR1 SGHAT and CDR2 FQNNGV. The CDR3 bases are TGTGCCAGCAGCCCCTCGAAAGGGGCCAGCACAGATACGCAGTATTTT. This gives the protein CASSPSKGASTDTQYF.

For the CDR3, the DNA is TGTGCCAGCACCTACAGGGTTGTCAATTCACCCCTCCACTTT. Translating gives CASTYRVVNSPLHF. The chain has TRBV7-2 and TRBJ1-6; TRBD1 is a possible D gene (6 bases). Trimming removed 7 bases from V and 7 bases from J, with 14 bases in between. The CDR3 runs 14 residues. Germline V lookup: CDR1 SGHTA, CDR2 FQGNSA.

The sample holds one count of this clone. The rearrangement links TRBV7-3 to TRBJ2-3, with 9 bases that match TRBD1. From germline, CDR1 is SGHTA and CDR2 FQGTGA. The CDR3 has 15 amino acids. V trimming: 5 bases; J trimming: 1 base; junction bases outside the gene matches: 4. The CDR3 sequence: CASSPDRGRTDTQYF. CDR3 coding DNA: TGTGCCAGCAGCCCGGACAGGGGACGCACAGATACGCAGTATTTT.

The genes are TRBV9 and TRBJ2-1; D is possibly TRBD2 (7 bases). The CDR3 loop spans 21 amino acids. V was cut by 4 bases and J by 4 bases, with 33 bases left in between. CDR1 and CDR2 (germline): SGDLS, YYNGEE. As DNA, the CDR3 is TGTGCCAGCAGCCCCGGGGGGCCAGGGTACCATGCCGCCGATTCATACAATGAGCAGTTCTTC. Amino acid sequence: CASSPGGPGYHAADSYNEQFF.

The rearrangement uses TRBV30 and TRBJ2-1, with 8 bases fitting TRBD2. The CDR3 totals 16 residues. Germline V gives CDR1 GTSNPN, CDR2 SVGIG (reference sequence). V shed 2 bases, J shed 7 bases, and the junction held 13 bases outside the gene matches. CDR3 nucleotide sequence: TGTGCCTGGAGTAGAACCGGGACTAGTCCGTTTAATGAGCAGTTCTTC. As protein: CAWSRTGTSPFNEQFF.

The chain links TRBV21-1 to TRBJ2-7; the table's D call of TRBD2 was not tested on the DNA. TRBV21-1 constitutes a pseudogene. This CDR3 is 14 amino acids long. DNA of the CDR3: TGTGCCAGCAGCAAAACGGGAGCCCTCTACGAGCAGTACTTC. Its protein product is CASSKTGALYEQYF.

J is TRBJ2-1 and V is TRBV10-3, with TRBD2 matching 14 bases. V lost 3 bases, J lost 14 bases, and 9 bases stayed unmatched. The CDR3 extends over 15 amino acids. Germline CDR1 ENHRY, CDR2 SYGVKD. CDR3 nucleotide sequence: TGTGCCATCAGTGATTTCGGACTAGCGGGGGGTGTGAAGTTCTTC. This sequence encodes CAISDFGLAGGVKFF.

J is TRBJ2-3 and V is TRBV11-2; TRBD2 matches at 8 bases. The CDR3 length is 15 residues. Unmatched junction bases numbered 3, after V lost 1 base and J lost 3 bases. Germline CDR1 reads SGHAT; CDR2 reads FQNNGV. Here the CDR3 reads CASSLGVAGTDTQYF. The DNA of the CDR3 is TGTGCCAGCAGCTTAGGGGTAGCGGGGACAGATACGCAGTATTTT.

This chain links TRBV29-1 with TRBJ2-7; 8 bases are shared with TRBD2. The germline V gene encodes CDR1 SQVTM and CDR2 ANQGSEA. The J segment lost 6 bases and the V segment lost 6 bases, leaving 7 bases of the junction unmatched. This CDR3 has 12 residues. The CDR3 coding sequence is TGCAGCGTAAAGCGGGGGAGTGGCGAGCAGTACTTC. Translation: CSVKRGSGEQYF.

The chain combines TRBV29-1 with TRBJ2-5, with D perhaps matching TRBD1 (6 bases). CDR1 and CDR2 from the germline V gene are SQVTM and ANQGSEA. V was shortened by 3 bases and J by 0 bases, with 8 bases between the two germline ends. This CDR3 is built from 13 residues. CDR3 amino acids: CSVDGQNQETQYF. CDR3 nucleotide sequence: TGCAGCGTTGACGGACAGAACCAAGAGACCCAGTACTTC.

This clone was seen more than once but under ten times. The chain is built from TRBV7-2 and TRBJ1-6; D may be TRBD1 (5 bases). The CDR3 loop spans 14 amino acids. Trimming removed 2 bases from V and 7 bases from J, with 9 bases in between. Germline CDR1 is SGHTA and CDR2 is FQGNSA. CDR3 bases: TGTGCCAGCAGCTTAAGGGGTCGCAATTCACCCCTCCACTTT. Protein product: CASSLRGRNSPLHF. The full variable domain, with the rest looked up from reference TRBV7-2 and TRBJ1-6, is GAGVSQSPSNKVTEKGKDVELRCDPISGHTALYWYRQSLGQGLEFLIYFQGNSAPDKSGLPSDRFSAERTGGSVSTLTIQRTQQEDSAVYLCASSLRGRNSPLHFGNGTRLTVT.

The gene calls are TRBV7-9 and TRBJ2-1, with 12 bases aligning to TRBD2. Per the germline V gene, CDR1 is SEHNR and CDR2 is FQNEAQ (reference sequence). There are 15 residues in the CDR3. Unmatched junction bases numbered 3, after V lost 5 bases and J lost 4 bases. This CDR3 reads CASSRLAGAYNEQFF. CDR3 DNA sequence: TGTGCCAGCAGCCGACTAGCGGGAGCATACAATGAGCAGTTCTTC.

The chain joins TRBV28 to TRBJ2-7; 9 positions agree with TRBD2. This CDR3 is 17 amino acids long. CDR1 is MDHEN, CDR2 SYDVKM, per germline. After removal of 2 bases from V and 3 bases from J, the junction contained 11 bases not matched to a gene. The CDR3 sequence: CASSLVAGAFNYYEQYF. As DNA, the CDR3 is TGTGCCAGCAGTTTAGTAGCGGGGGCCTTCAATTACTACGAGCAGTACTTC.

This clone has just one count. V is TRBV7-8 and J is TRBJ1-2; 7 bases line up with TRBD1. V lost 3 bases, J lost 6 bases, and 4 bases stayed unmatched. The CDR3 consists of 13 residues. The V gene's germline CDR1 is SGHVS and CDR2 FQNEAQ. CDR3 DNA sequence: TGTGCCAGCAGCTTGGGACAGTATGATGGCTACACCTTC. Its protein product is CASSLGQYDGYTF.

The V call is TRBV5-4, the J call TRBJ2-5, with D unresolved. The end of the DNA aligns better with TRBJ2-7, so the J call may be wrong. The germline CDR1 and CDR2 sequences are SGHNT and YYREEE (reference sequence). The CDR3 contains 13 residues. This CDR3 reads CASSLPHSYEQYF. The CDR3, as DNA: TGTGCCAGCAGCTTGCCCCACAGCTACGAGCAGTACTTC.

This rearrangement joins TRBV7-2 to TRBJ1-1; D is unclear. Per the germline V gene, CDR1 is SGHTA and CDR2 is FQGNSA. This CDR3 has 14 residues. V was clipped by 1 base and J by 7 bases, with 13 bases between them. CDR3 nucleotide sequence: TGTGCCAGCAGCTTAGAGTGGGGTAGTATTGAAGCTTTCTTT. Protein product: CASSLEWGSIEAFF.

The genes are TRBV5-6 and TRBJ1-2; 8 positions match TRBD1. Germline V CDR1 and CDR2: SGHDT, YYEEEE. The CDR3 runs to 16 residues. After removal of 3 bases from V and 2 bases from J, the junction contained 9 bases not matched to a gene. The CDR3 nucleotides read TGTGCCAGCAGCTACCGGACAGGGAGGGCAAACTATGGCTACACCTTC. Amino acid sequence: CASSYRTGRANYGYTF. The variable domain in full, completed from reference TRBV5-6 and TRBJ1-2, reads DAGVTQSPTHLIKTRGQQVTLRCSPKSGHDTVSWYQQALGQGPQFIFQYYEEEERQRGNFPDRFSGHQFPNYSSELNVNALLLGDSALYLCASSYRTGRANYGYTFGSGTRLTVV.

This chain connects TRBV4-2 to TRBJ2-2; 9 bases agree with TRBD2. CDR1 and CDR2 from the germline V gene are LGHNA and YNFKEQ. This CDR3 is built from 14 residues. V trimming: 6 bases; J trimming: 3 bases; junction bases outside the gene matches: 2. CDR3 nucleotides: TGTGCCAGCAGGCGGGGGGGCGACACCGGGGAGCTGTTTTTT. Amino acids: CASRRGGDTGELFF.

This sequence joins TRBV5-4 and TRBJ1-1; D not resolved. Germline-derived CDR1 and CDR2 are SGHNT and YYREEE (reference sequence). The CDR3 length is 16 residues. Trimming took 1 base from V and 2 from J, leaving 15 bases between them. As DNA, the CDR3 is TGTGCCAGCAGCTTGCCCAAGGGAGGGAGCAACACTGAAGCTTTCTTT. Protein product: CASSLPKGGSNTEAFF.

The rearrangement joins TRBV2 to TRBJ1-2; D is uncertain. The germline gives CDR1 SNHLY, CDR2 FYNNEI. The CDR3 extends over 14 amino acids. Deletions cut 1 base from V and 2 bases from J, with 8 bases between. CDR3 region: CASSEVVRNYGYTF. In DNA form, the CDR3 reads TGTGCCAGCAGTGAAGTAGTCAGGAACTATGGCTACACCTTC.

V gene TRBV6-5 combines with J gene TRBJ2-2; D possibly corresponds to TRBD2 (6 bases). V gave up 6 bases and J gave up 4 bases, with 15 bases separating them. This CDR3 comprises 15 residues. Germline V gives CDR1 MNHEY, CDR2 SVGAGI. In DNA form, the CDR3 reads TGTGCCAGCAGCTCAGGAGGGGTTTTCACCGGGGAGCTGTTTTTT. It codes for CASSSGGVFTGELFF.

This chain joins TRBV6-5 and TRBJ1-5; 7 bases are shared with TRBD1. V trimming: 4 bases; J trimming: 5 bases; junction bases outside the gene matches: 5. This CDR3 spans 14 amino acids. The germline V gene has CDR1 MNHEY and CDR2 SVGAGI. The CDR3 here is CASSFRGFDQPQHF. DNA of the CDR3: TGTGCCAGCAGTTTCAGGGGGTTTGATCAGCCCCAGCATTTT.

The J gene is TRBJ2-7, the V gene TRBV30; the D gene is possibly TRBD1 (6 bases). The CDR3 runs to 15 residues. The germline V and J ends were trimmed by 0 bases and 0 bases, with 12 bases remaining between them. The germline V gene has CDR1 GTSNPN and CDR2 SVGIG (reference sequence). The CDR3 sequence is CAWSVRTGYSYEQYF. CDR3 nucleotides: TGTGCCTGGAGTGTACGAACAGGGTACTCCTACGAGCAGTACTTC.

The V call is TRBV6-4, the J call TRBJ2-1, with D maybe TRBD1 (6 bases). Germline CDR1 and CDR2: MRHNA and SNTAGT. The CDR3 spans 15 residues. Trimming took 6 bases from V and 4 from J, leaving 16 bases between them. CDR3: CASRPGVGQYNEQFF. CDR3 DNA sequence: TGTGCCAGCAGGCCAGGGGTAGGGCAATACAATGAGCAGTTCTTC.

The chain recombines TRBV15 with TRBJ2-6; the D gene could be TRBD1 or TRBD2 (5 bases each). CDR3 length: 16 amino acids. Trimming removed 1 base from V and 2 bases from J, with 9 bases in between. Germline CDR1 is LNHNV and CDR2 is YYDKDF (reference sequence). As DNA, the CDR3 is TGTGCCACCAGCAGAGGGCAGGGAGCTGGGGCCAACGTCCTGACTTTC. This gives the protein CATSRGQGAGANVLTF.

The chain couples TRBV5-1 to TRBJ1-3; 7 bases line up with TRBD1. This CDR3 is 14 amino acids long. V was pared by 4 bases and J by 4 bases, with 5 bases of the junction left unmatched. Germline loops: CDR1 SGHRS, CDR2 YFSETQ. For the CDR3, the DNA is TGCGCCAGCAGCCCCCAGACAGGGGGAAACACCATATATTTT. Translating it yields CASSPQTGGNTIYF.